The 21 T cell receptor beta chains reported below all come from one sample, sequenced in a study of shared clonotypes between healthy human individuals. Libraries were prepared by immunoSEQ multiplex PCR; TCRdb keeps only in-frame clonotypes and omits some of them. The table records roughly 1,500,000 clones, approximately 98% of them present only once. Sequences were obtained from naive CD4+ T cells sorted from blood. Subset noted: CD45RA+ positively selected. All receptors derive from a man aged 25-45 years in good health.

This rearrangement joins TRBV7-9 to TRBJ2-1; D uncertain. The V gene lost 4 bases and the J gene lost 4 bases, with 11 bases spanning the gap. Germline V gene sequence: CDR1 SEHNR, CDR2 FQNEAQ (reference sequence). The CDR3 is made up of 14 amino acids. The chain's CDR3 is CASSSLGIYNEQFF. CDR3 DNA: TGTGCCAGCAGCTCACTGGGGATATACAATGAGCAGTTCTTC.

The rearrangement joins TRBV9 to TRBJ2-5; D is possibly TRBD1 (5 bases). The CDR3 is made up of 15 amino acids. V lost 0 bases to trimming and J lost 4 bases, with 13 bases between them. Per germline, CDR1 SGDLS and CDR2 YYNGEE. The CDR3 DNA is TGTGCCAGCAGCGTAGTAGGGGCGCAGGGAGAGACCCAGTACTTC. It encodes CASSVVGAQGETQYF.

On this clone itself: The identical CDR3 is also encoded by other nucleotide sequences in the sample. This chain joins TRBV11-2 and TRBJ2-3; D gene unclear. Trimming removed 1 base from V and 1 base from J, with 6 bases in between. Per germline, CDR1 SGHAT and CDR2 FQNNGV. This CDR3 has 14 amino acids. CDR3 sequence: CASSLGQGTDTQYF. DNA of the CDR3: TGTGCCAGCAGCTTAGGGCAGGGCACAGATACGCAGTATTTT.

The chain uses TRBV4-1 and TRBJ2-1; D unresolved. CDR3 size: 16 residues. Germline loops: CDR1 MGHRA, CDR2 YSYEKL. Between the trimmed V and J ends, which lost 0 bases and 0 bases, there was a span of 9 bases. Written as DNA, the CDR3 is TGCGCCAGCAGCCAAGAATGGAGTAGCTCCTACAATGAGCAGTTCTTC. Protein: CASSQEWSSSYNEQFF.

Here the CDR3 DNA reads TGTGCCAGCAGCCCGACCCAAGAGACCCAGTACTTC. As protein: CASSPTQETQYF. V gene TRBV6-1 combines with J gene TRBJ2-5; unclear D gene. Trimming pared 6 bases from V and 1 base from J, leaving 6 bases between. CDR1 MNHNS and CDR2 SASEGT come from the germline V gene. CDR3 size: 12 residues.

In this sample, this clone turned up a few times. J is TRBJ1-2 and V is TRBV7-3, with 7 positions matching TRBD1. V lost 8 bases to trimming and J lost 6 bases; unmatched junction nucleotides: 9. CDR3 length: 13 amino acids. CDR1 and CDR2 (germline): SGHTA, FQGTGA. The CDR3 DNA follows: TGTGCCAGCGGGAGAACAGGGGTCGATGGCTACACCTTC. This sequence encodes CASGRTGVDGYTF.

The chain couples TRBV5-1 to TRBJ2-1; D may be TRBD1 (5 bases). V was clipped by 2 bases and J by 5 bases, with 11 bases between them. The CDR3 spans 14 residues. Germline V CDR1 and CDR2: SGHRS, YFSETQ. The CDR3 protein is CASSFQGPDNEQFF. The CDR3 DNA sequence: TGCGCCAGCAGCTTTCAGGGTCCTGACAATGAGCAGTTCTTC. Looking up the rest from reference TRBV5-1 and TRBJ2-1 gives the full variable domain: KAGVTQTPRYLIKTRGQQVTLSCSPISGHRSVSWYQQTPGQGLQFLFEYFSETQRNKGNFPGRFSGRQFSNSRSEMNVSTLELGDSALYLCASSFQGPDNEQFFGPGTRLTVL.

The sample holds one count of this clone. Other DNA variants within this sample encode the same CDR3. The genes are TRBV5-4 and TRBJ2-1; D not resolved. This CDR3 spans 15 amino acids. Germline-derived CDR1 and CDR2 are SGHNT and YYREEE (reference sequence). Trimming took 0 bases from V and 0 from J, leaving 7 bases between them. The CDR3 nucleotides are TGTGCCAGCAGCTTGGAGGGCTCCTCCTACAATGAGCAGTTCTTC. This gives the protein CASSLEGSSYNEQFF.

The chain joins TRBV11-2 to TRBJ2-5, with no clear D. The germline V gene has CDR1 SGHAT and CDR2 FQNNGV. The ends were cut back, 2 bases at V and 5 bases at J, with 3 bases in the middle. CDR3 length equals 11 residues. The CDR3: CASSLLETQYF. As DNA, the CDR3 is TGTGCCAGCAGCTTATTGGAGACCCAGTACTTC.

This chain links TRBV6-1 with TRBJ2-7, with a possible D match to TRBD1 (5 bases). Trimming cost V 2 bases and J 6 bases, with 14 bases left between them. The CDR3 totals 14 residues. Germline-derived CDR1 and CDR2 are MNHNS and SASEGT. This CDR3 reads CASSELLGHAEQYF. CDR3 DNA: TGTGCCAGCAGTGAACTACTCGGACACGCCGAGCAGTACTTC.

V usage is TRBV2 and J usage is TRBJ2-3; 7 positions agree with TRBD2. Per the germline V gene, CDR1 is SNHLY and CDR2 is FYNNEI. This CDR3 region has 15 residues. The J segment lost 0 bases and the V segment lost 1 base, leaving 1 base of the junction unmatched. The CDR3 protein is CASSEGLASTDTQYF. CDR3 in DNA: TGTGCCAGCAGTGAAGGACTAGCCAGCACAGATACGCAGTATTTT.

The chain couples TRBV7-9 to TRBJ1-3; D gene ambiguous. Trimming shortened V by 2 bases and J by 2 bases, and 4 bases separated the two germline ends. Germline V gene data show CDR1 as SEHNR and CDR2 as FQNEAQ (reference sequence). CDR3 length equals 13 residues. CDR3 in amino acids: CASSLTPGNTIYF. DNA for the CDR3: TGTGCCAGCAGCTTAACTCCTGGAAACACCATATATTTT.

The chain joins TRBV29-1 to TRBJ2-1; D gene uncertain. This CDR3 comprises 11 residues. Deletions cut 4 bases from V and 7 bases from J, with 8 bases between. CDR1 SQVTM and CDR2 ANQGSEA come from the germline V gene. The CDR3 loop is CSVGGWNEQFF. Here the CDR3 DNA reads TGCAGCGTTGGTGGGTGGAATGAGCAGTTCTTC.

V is TRBV10-1 and J is TRBJ2-2; D is perhaps TRBD2 (5 bases). V lost 9 bases to trimming and J lost 1 base, with 15 bases between them. CDR3 size: 15 residues. Germline V CDR1 and CDR2: WNHNN, SYGVQD (reference sequence). The CDR3 bases are TGCGCCAGTGGGAGCGGCCCTCTGAACACCGGGGAGCTGTTTTTT. Protein: CASGSGPLNTGELFF.

This clone was detected once. The chain is built from TRBV5-6 and TRBJ2-5; possibly TRBD2 for D (7 bases). Deletions cut 4 bases from V and 1 base from J, with 20 bases between. Germline V gene data show CDR1 as SGHDT and CDR2 as YYEEEE. CDR3 size: 17 residues. The CDR3 region is CASSRAVGGLGQETQYF. The CDR3 DNA is TGTGCCAGCAGCCGCGCGGTCGGGGGGCTGGGCCAAGAGACCCAGTACTTC.

This clone was recorded only once. The chain joins TRBV5-4 to TRBJ1-1; D gene uncertain. V was trimmed by 0 bases and J by 5 bases, leaving 14 bases between them. The germline V gene has CDR1 SGHNT and CDR2 YYREEE (reference sequence). The CDR3 runs 15 residues. CDR3 nucleotide sequence: TGTGCCAGCAGCTTGGTCTCGACGGTGGGGACTGAAGCTTTCTTT. Translation: CASSLVSTVGTEAFF. The complete variable domain, with remaining parts taken from reference TRBV5-4 and TRBJ1-1, reads ETGVTQSPTHLIKTRGQQVTLRCSSQSGHNTVSWYQQALGQGPQFIFQYYREEENGRGNFPPRFSGLQFPNYSSELNVNALELDDSALYLCASSLVSTVGTEAFFGQGTRLTVV.

The chain combines TRBV2 with TRBJ2-3; D not certain. Trimming pared 2 bases from V and 6 bases from J, leaving 12 bases between. The CDR3 runs 14 residues. The V gene's germline CDR1 is SNHLY and CDR2 FYNNEI. CDR3 in DNA: TGTGCCAGCAGTGAAATTGCCCCCCCGGATACGCAGTATTTT. It encodes CASSEIAPPDTQYF.

CDR3 DNA sequence: TGTGCCAGCACTCCCACGGGGGGGTTAGGCACCGGGGAGCTGTTTTTT. Protein: CASTPTGGLGTGELFF. The rearrangement joins TRBV25-1 to TRBJ2-2; 8 nucleotides agree with TRBD2. Germline V gene lookup returns CDR1 MGHDK and CDR2 SYGVNS. The CDR3 totals 16 residues. The V and J ends lost 7 bases and 4 bases, in that order; junction bases with no gene match: 11.

This chain joins TRBV5-1 and TRBJ2-1; D ambiguous. The germline V gene encodes CDR1 SGHRS and CDR2 YFSETQ. Trimming removed 0 bases from V and 6 bases from J, with 7 bases in between. This CDR3 is built from 13 residues. CDR3 sequence (DNA): TGCGCCAGCAGCTTGGCGGCCTTCAATGAGCAGTTCTTC. This codes for CASSLAAFNEQFF.

This chain connects TRBV6-6 to TRBJ1-2; TRBD1 matches 7 bases. The CDR3 spans 13 residues. Germline V lookup: CDR1 MNHNY, CDR2 SVGAGI (reference sequence). V lost 5 bases to trimming and J lost 6 bases; unmatched junction nucleotides: 6. CDR3 nucleotides: TGTGCCAGCAGTAAAGACAGGGTTCATGGCTACACCTTC. This codes for CASSKDRVHGYTF.

The J gene is TRBJ1-5, the V gene TRBV5-1; D unclear. This CDR3 comprises 16 residues. CDR1 is SGHRS, CDR2 YFSETQ, per germline. V was pared by 4 bases and J by 4 bases, with 18 bases between. The CDR3 bases are TGCGCCAGCAGCATGGACCCTGTGGGCGGGAATCAGCCCCAGCATTTT. Protein product: CASSMDPVGGNQPQHF.